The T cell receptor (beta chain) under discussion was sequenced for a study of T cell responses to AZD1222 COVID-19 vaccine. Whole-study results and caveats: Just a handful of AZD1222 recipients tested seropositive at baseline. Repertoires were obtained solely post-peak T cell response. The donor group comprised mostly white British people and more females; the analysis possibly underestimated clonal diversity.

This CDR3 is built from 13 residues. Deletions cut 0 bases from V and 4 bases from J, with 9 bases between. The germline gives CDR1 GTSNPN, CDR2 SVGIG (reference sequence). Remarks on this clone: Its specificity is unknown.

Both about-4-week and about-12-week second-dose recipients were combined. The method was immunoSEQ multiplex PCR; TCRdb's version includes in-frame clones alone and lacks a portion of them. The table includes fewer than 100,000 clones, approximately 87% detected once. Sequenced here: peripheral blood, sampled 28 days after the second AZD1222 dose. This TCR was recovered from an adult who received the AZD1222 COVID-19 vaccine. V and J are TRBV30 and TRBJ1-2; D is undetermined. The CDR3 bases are TGTGCCTGGAGTGTCGAGCGGGCCTATGGCTACACCTTC. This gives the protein CAWSVERAYGYTF.